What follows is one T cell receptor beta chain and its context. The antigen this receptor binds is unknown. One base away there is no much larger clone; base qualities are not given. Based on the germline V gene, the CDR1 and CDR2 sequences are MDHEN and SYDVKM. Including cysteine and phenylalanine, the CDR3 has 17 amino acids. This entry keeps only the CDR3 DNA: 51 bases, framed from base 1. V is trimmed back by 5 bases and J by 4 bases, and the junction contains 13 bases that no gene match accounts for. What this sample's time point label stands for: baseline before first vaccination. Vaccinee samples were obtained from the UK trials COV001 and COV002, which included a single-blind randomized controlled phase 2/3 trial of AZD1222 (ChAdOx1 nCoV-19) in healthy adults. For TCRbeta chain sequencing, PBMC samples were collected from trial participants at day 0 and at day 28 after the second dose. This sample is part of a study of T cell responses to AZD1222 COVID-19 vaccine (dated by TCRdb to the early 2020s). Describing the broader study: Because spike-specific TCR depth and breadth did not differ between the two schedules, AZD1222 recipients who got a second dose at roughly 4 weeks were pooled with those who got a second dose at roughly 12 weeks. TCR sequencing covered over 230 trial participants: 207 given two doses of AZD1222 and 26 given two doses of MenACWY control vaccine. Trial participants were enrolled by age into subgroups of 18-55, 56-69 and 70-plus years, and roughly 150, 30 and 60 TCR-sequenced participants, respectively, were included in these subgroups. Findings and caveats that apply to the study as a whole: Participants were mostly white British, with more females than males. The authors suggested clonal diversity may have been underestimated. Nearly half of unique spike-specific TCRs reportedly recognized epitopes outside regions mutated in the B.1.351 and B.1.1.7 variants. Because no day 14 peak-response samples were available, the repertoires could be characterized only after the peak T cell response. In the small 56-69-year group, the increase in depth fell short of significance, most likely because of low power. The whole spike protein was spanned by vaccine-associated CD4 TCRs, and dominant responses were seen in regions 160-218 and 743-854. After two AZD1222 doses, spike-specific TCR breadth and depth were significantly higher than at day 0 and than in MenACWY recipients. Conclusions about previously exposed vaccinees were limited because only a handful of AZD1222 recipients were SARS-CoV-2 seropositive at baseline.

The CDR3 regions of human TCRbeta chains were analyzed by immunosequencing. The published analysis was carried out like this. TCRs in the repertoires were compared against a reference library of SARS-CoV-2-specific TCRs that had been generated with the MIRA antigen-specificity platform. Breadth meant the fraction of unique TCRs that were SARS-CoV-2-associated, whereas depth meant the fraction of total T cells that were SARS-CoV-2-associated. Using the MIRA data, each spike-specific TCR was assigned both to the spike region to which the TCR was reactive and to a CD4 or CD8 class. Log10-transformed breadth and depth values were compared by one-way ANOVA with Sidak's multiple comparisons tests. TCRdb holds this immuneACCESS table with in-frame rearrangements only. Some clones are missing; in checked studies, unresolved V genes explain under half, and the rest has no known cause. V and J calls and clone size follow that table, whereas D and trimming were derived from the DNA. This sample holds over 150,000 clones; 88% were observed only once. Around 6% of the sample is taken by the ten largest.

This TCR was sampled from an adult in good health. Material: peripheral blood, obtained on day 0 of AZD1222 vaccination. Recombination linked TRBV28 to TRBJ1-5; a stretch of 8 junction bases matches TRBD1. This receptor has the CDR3 CASSGQGAMDGNQPQHF. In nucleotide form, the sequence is TGTGCCAGCAGTGGGCAGGGGGCAATGGACGGGAATCAGCCCCAGCATTTT.